These T cell receptor beta chains were read from a single sample in a study of beta chain features in type 1 diabetes. Assay: immunoSEQ multiplex PCR; the TCRdb copy retains only in-frame clones and omits some. The profile covers over 700,000 clones, with about a sixth appearing a single time and 0.02% to 0.03% taken by the ten largest. The sequenced sample consisted of naive CD4+ T cells from blood. All receptors come from a woman in her late teens or twenties in good health. CDR3s include the opening cysteine and the closing phenylalanine or tryptophan. Each record gives: V gene, J gene, clone size, D gene, CDR3 protein, CDR3 DNA. A D gene is named only where the DNA matches it firmly. Clone size appears in some rows only: once, few, many, or a class for an expanded clone.

>TRBV18|TRBJ2-1|few|NA
CASSHVTGYNEQFF
TGTGCCAGCTCACACGTCACCGGGTACAATGAGCAGTTCTTC
>TRBV9|TRBJ2-7|NA|TRBD1
CASSVGGTGGNEQYF
TGTGCCAGCAGCGTAGGTGGGACAGGGGGCAACGAGCAGTACTTC
>TRBV18|TRBJ2-6|NA|NA
CASSGDSGANVLTF
TGTGCCAGCTCAGGGGACTCTGGGGCCAACGTCCTGACTTTC
>TRBV6-6|TRBJ2-7|NA|NA
CASSYVGRSSYEQYF
TGTGCCAGCAGTTACGTAGGACGGAGCTCCTACGAGCAGTACTTC
>TRBV14|TRBJ2-3|few|NA
CASSQVGRSDTQYF
TGTGCCAGCAGCCAAGTGGGTCGGTCAGATACGCAGTATTTT
>TRBV4-3|TRBJ2-5|NA|NA
CASSRGFQETQYF
TGCGCCAGCAGCCGGGGTTTCCAAGAGACCCAGTACTTC
>TRBV19|TRBJ1-1|NA|TRBD1
CASGQGGRMNTEAFF
TGTGCCAGTGGACAGGGAGGGAGAATGAACACTGAAGCTTTCTTT
>TRBV7-9|TRBJ2-5|few|TRBD2
CASSLEASGMWEQYF
TGTGCCAGCAGCTTAGAAGCTAGCGGGATGTGGGAGCAGTACTTC
>TRBV9|TRBJ1-5|NA|NA
CASSVDGISNQPQHF
TGTGCCAGCAGCGTAGACGGTATTAGCAATCAGCCCCAGCATTTT
>TRBV6-6|TRBJ1-2|few|NA
CASSTLANYGYTF
TGTGCCAGCAGCACCTTAGCTAACTATGGCTACACCTTC
>TRBV28|TRBJ1-2|few|TRBD1
CASSQAGGDYGYTF
TGTGCCAGCAGCCAAGCAGGGGGCGACTATGGCTACACCTTC
>TRBV25-1|TRBJ2-2|few|TRBD1
CASSERTGGNAGELFF
TGTGCCAGCAGTGAACGGACAGGGGGTAACGCCGGGGAGCTGTTTTTT
>TRBV27|TRBJ2-1|few|NA
CASSNGQSPSSYNEQFF
TGTGCCAGCAGCAATGGACAGAGCCCCTCCTCCTACAATGAGCAGTTCTTC
>TRBV5-1|TRBJ2-1|NA|TRBD2
CASTPRGPGTSGRRVADEQFF
TGCGCCAGCACCCCACGTGGCCCCGGGACTAGCGGGAGAAGAGTCGCCGATGAGCAGTTCTTC
>TRBV27|TRBJ1-5|NA|NA
CASSLQGTRQPQHF
TGTGCCAGCAGTTTGCAGGGGACGAGGCAGCCCCAGCATTTT
>TRBV2|TRBJ2-7|NA|TRBD2
CASREWTSRQYF
TGTGCCAGCAGGGAGTGGACTAGCCGGCAGTACTTC
>TRBV11-2|TRBJ2-3|NA|NA
CASSVTDTQYF
TGTGCCAGCAGCGTGACAGATACGCAGTATTTT
>TRBV7-3|TRBJ2-2|NA|TRBD1
CASSLKGTVNGELFF
TGTGCCAGCAGCTTAAAAGGGACAGTCAACGGGGAGCTGTTTTTT
>TRBV15|TRBJ2-7|few|NA
CATSRGGRGINYEQYF
TGTGCCACCAGCCGAGGGGGTAGGGGGATCAACTACGAGCAGTACTTC
>TRBV29-1|TRBJ2-3|NA|NA
CSVEGSYTDTQYF
TGCAGCGTTGAGGGGAGTTACACAGATACGCAGTATTTT
>TRBV18|TRBJ1-4|once|NA
CASSQYYIRGGEKLFF
TGTGCCAGCTCCCAGTACTACATTCGCGGGGGGGAAAAACTGTTTTTT
>TRBV7-9|TRBJ1-1|NA|TRBD1
CASSPRYHRGPMNTEAFF
TGTGCCAGCAGCCCGCGATATCACAGGGGCCCTATGAACACTGAAGCTTTCTTT
>TRBV10-3|TRBJ1-1|few|NA
CAISEKGVTEAFF
TGTGCCATCAGTGAAAAGGGAGTCACTGAAGCTTTCTTT
>TRBV7-9|TRBJ2-5|few|NA
CASSRDEGVAETQYF
TGTGCCAGCAGCCGGGACGAGGGGGTGGCAGAGACCCAGTACTTC
>TRBV5-6|TRBJ2-3|NA|NA
CASGRQGTDTQYF
TGTGCCAGTGGCCGGCAGGGAACAGATACGCAGTATTTT
>TRBV28|TRBJ2-3|few|TRBD1
CASSYHLPGQGGDTQYF
TGTGCCAGCAGCTATCACCTACCGGGACAGGGCGGGGATACGCAGTATTTT
>TRBV28|TRBJ1-5|few|NA
CASTGHYSNQPQHF
TGTGCCAGCACGGGACACTATAGCAATCAGCCCCAGCATTTT
>TRBV5-6|TRBJ2-2|NA|TRBD1
CASSLQGGNTGELFF
TGTGCCAGCAGCTTACAGGGGGGGAACACCGGGGAGCTGTTTTTT
>TRBV7-9|TRBJ2-7|few|NA
CASSRDSTSEQYF
TGTGCCAGCAGCCGGGACTCAACTAGTGAGCAGTACTTC
>TRBV7-2|TRBJ2-7|few|NA
CASSLTTYEQYF
TGTGCCAGCAGCTTAACCACCTACGAGCAGTACTTC
>TRBV5-1|TRBJ2-1|few|TRBD2
CASSLTAGVYNEQFF
TGCGCCAGCAGCTTGACGGCGGGAGTATACAATGAGCAGTTCTTC
>TRBV5-6|TRBJ1-4|NA|NA
CASSLLGQAMEKLFF
TGTGCCAGCAGCTTGTTAGGCCAGGCGATGGAAAAACTGTTTTTT
>TRBV28|TRBJ2-5|NA|TRBD2
CASHAGGEETQYF
TGTGCCAGCCACGCGGGAGGAGAAGAGACCCAGTACTTC
>TRBV28|TRBJ2-6|few|NA
CASSAKAIRVVGGANVLTF
TGTGCCAGCAGTGCCAAAGCCATCAGGGTTGTAGGTGGGGCCAACGTCCTGACTTTC
>TRBV28|TRBJ2-2|few|NA
CASSLGAPNTGELFF
TGTGCCAGCAGTTTAGGGGCCCCGAACACCGGGGAGCTGTTTTTT
>TRBV9|TRBJ1-2|NA|TRBD1
CASSARDSHFGYTF
TGTGCCAGCAGCGCACGGGACAGCCATTTTGGCTACACCTTC
>TRBV11-2|TRBJ2-6|few|NA
CASSLGVSGANVLTF
TGTGCCAGCAGCTTAGGGGTTTCTGGGGCCAACGTCCTGACTTTC
>TRBV9|TRBJ2-7|few|TRBD1
CASSPQLGTGASYEQYF
TGTGCCAGCAGCCCGCAGTTAGGGACAGGGGCCTCCTACGAGCAGTACTTC
>TRBV7-2|TRBJ2-7|NA|NA
CASSLSGSYHEQYF
TGTGCCAGCAGCTTAAGTGGGAGTTACCACGAGCAGTACTTC
>TRBV28|TRBJ1-3|few|NA
CASSLGSSGNTIYF
TGTGCCAGCAGTTTGGGGAGCTCTGGAAACACCATATATTTT
>TRBV11-1|TRBJ2-2|NA|TRBD2
CASSPGPSLAGVDTGELFF
TGTGCCAGCAGCCCCGGACCCAGTCTAGCGGGAGTCGACACCGGGGAGCTGTTTTTT
>TRBV28|TRBJ2-5|once|NA
CASSLYGGGNRGLQREGLETQYF
TGTGCCAGCAGTTTATATGGCGGCGGAAACAGGGGGCTCCAGCGGGAGGGCCTTGAGACCCAGTACTTC
>TRBV29-1|TRBJ2-2|few|NA
CSVVTKLTGELFF
TGCAGCGTTGTCACTAAACTTACCGGGGAGCTGTTTTTT
>TRBV18|TRBJ2-1|NA|NA
CASSPGVLSETYNEQFF
TGTGCCAGCTCACCAGGGGTTCTTTCCGAGACCTACAATGAGCAGTTCTTC
>TRBV7-2|TRBJ2-1|NA|NA
CASSRYGPGVQSEQFF
TGTGCCAGCAGCCGTTACGGGCCAGGGGTTCAGAGTGAGCAGTTCTTC
>TRBV18|TRBJ1-2|NA|NA
CASSPVGINYGYTF
TGTGCCAGCTCACCAGTCGGGATTAACTATGGCTACACCTTC
>TRBV4-1|TRBJ1-4|few|NA
CASSQDVGRANEKLFF
TGCGCCAGCAGCCAAGATGTCGGACGGGCGAATGAAAAACTGTTTTTT
>TRBV7-2|TRBJ1-1|few|NA
CASSFQSVDTEAFF
TGTGCCAGCAGCTTCCAATCAGTGGACACTGAAGCTTTCTTT
>TRBV6-5|TRBJ2-7|few|NA
CASSYRGGEQYF
TGTGCCAGCAGTTACAGAGGAGGTGAGCAGTACTTC
>TRBV7-8|TRBJ2-2|few|TRBD2
CASSSRVAGNTGELFF
TGTGCCAGCAGCTCCCGCGTAGCGGGGAACACCGGGGAGCTGTTTTTT
>TRBV10-3|TRBJ2-7|NA|TRBD2
CAISESGSGLREGQYF
TGTGCCATCAGTGAGTCTGGGTCCGGACTGCGGGAGGGGCAGTACTTC